This T cell receptor beta chain was identified during a study of T cell changes during pregnancy in multiple sclerosis. This clone occurred once. The protocol was immunoSEQ multiplex PCR, while the TCRdb copy is restricted to in-frame clones and leaves out a portion. This table holds some 68,000 clones, approximately 90% found once. The CDR3 totals 17 residues. Germline CDR1 SNHLY, CDR2 FYNNEI. Trimming pared 2 bases from V and 1 base from J, leaving 15 bases between. The chain is built from TRBV2 and TRBJ1-5; weak D call: TRBD1 (6 bases). Material: peripheral blood, obtained in the second trimester of pregnancy. The TCR comes from a female donor with multiple sclerosis, enrolled in a pregnancy study. CDR3 sequence: CASSELSGGGSNQPQHF. CDR3 bases: TGTGCCAGCAGTGAACTTTCGGGGGGCGGAAGCAATCAGCCCCAGCATTTT.